This paragraph covers one T cell receptor (beta chain) sequence. Its antigen is not identified. Trimming removed 1 base at V and 4 bases at J, with 14 bases between. CDR1 is MRHNA and CDR2 is SNTAGT in the germline V gene. The CDR3 is 16 amino acids. This specimen comes from a study of long-term antiretroviral therapy in people with HIV. General study results and limits: HIV repertoires had narrower CDR3 length ranges than controls. Although diversity increased after ART, it remained lower than in transplant donor controls. Pre-ART clonal expansions dominated every time point's repertoire.

Survey level was the resolution at which the v3.0 immunoSEQ assay ran. This table comes from immunoSEQ multiplex PCR, and its TCRdb copy is limited to in-frame clones, with some not included. The sample has 26,000 or so clones, around 89% seen once. The chain carries TRBV6-4 and TRBJ1-3, with D unresolved. This sequence was found in a young woman with HIV. The sample in question was unsorted PBMCs, obtained 0.5 years after starting antiretroviral therapy. CDR3 residues: CASSDFGRSTGNTIYF. The CDR3 nucleotides read TGTGCCAGCAGTGACTTTGGCAGGTCGACGGGAAACACCATATATTTT.